This passage covers 6 T cell receptor beta chains from one sample sequenced in a study of cytomegalovirus exposure and HLA in healthy donors. PCR primers comprised 60 Vbeta and 13 Jbeta primers. The method was immunoSEQ multiplex PCR; TCRdb's version includes in-frame clones alone and lacks a portion of them. This sample carries 100,000 to 150,000 clones, over 70% of them seen once, and the ten largest clones take over 2%. The sequenced sample was PBMCs. The source of these receptors is a woman aged 55-75 years in good health and CMV-seropositive.

The chain links TRBV6-5 to TRBJ2-7; TRBD2 matches at 7 bases. From germline, CDR1 is MNHEY and CDR2 SVGAGI. Germline trimming cut 8 bases from V and 6 bases from J; bases unmatched to any gene: 10. The CDR3 runs to 13 residues. The CDR3 DNA sequence: TGTGCCAGCCTTACCCGATCGGGGGGCGAGCAGTACTTC. Residues: CASLTRSGGEQYF.

This chain's CDR3 is CASSLGTSESSYNEQFF. CDR3 DNA sequence: TGTGCCAGCAGCCTCGGGACTAGCGAGAGCTCCTACAATGAGCAGTTCTTC. The rearrangement links TRBV7-6 to TRBJ2-1; TRBD2 agrees at 10 bases. V trimming: 5 bases; J trimming: 0 bases; junction bases outside the gene matches: 7. The CDR3 runs to 17 residues. Looked up from germline, CDR1 is SGHVS and CDR2 is FNYEAQ.

The V call is TRBV5-4, the J call TRBJ1-3; D is possibly TRBD1 (5 bases). Germline V gene data show CDR1 as SGHNT and CDR2 as YYREEE (reference sequence). Trimming pared 4 bases from V and 0 bases from J, leaving 14 bases between. The CDR3 is 16 residues long. The CDR3 nucleotides read TGTGCCAGCAGCGACAGAAGTTTCGACTCTGGAAACACCATATATTTT. This gives the protein CASSDRSFDSGNTIYF.

The sample holds one count of this clone. This CDR3 is CASSQDSLAGGTQYF. The CDR3, as DNA: TGCGCCAGCAGCCAAGATTCCCTAGCGGGAGGTACGCAGTATTTT. The chain joins TRBV4-1 to TRBJ2-3; 11 bases line up with TRBD2. J gave up 8 bases and V 0 bases, and 4 bases lay outside the gene matches. The CDR3 consists of 15 residues. In germline, CDR1 is MGHRA, CDR2 YSYEKL.

The J gene is TRBJ2-7, the V gene TRBV9, with 7 nucleotides matching TRBD1. Germline CDR1 and CDR2: SGDLS and YYNGEE. The CDR3 has 14 residues. With 4 bases clipped from V and 3 bases from J, the junction kept 7 bases outside the gene matches. Here the CDR3 reads CASSPRTGNYEQYF. Here the CDR3 DNA reads TGTGCCAGCAGCCCACGGACAGGAAACTACGAGCAGTACTTC.

The rearrangement uses TRBV7-9 and TRBJ2-7, with D possibly TRBD2 on 7 matching bases. V was pared by 6 bases and J by 2 bases, with 14 bases between. CDR1 is SEHNR and CDR2 is FQNEAQ in the germline V gene (reference sequence). The CDR3 is 14 amino acids. The CDR3 DNA reads as TGTGCCAGCAGTTATGAGGGGGGGGCCTACGAGCAGTACTTC. Translating it yields CASSYEGGAYEQYF.